The clone carrying this T cell receptor (beta chain) appeared once. The data originate from a study of cytomegalovirus exposure and HLA in healthy donors. The study ran its PCR with 60 Vbeta and 13 Jbeta primers. The method was immunoSEQ multiplex PCR; TCRdb's version includes in-frame clones alone and lacks a portion of them. The sample carries around 180,000 clones, 84% recorded once. The TCR comes from a man younger than 30 in good health and CMV-seronegative. What was sequenced was PBMCs.

The CDR3 spells CAWSVNRGQHEQYF. Here the CDR3 DNA reads TGTGCCTGGAGTGTTAACAGGGGACAACACGAGCAGTACTTC. The rearrangement joins TRBV30 to TRBJ2-5; 7 bases are a match to TRBD1. The J call may be faulty, since TRBJ2-7 better matches the DNA end. CDR1 GTSNPN and CDR2 SVGIG come from the germline V gene (reference sequence). The CDR3 consists of 14 residues.